This T cell receptor beta chain was sequenced in a study of siplizumab effects on memory and regulatory T cells. Study-wide results and caveats: There appeared to be greater diversity in naive T cells than in memory cells, and naive T cells seemed major contributors to the alloresponse. In siplizumab cultures, the suppressive function of proliferating Tregs remained unconfirmed. Assignment to unstimulated subsets succeeded for only a minor fraction of the alloreactive clones.

The protocol was immunoSEQ multiplex PCR, while the TCRdb copy is restricted to in-frame clones and leaves out a portion. The sample has some 40,000 clones, 89% seen once; the top ten hold less than 0.25%. As for this clone: Its antigen is still unknown.

The germline V gene encodes CDR1 SGHNT and CDR2 YYREEE (reference sequence). J was trimmed by 8 bases and V by 3 bases; bases with no gene match: 1. The CDR3 sequence is 13 residues long. Material: naive CD4+ T cells sorted from blood. This chain connects TRBV5-4 to TRBJ1-4, with 10 bases aligning to TRBD1. The source of this sequence is a human donor in good health. CDR3 sequence (DNA): TGTGCCAGCAGCTGGGACAGGGGAGAAAAACTGTTTTTT. This sequence encodes CASSWDRGEKLFF.